The 5 T cell receptor beta chains listed next were all sequenced from one sample in a study of T cell responses to AZD1222 COVID-19 vaccine (dated by TCRdb to the early 2020s). The library was built by means of the immunoSEQ multiplex PCR assay. The table was pulled from immuneACCESS by TCRdb, which kept in-frame rearrangements only. Such tables lose some clones; where checked, under half of the loss comes from unresolved V genes, and the rest has no known cause. Within this sample are fewer than 90,000 clones, with under 95% of them counted one time only. The ten largest clonotypes hold under 14% of the sample. This specimen's time point label, per the study, means: about 28 days (+/-7) after the second vaccine dose. Material: peripheral blood, obtained 28 days after the second AZD1222 dose. These TCRs come from an adult who received the AZD1222 COVID-19 vaccine.

V gene TRBV3-1 (or the pseudogene TRBV3-2) combines with J gene TRBJ2-1, with no clear D. Trimming removed 4 bases at V and 7 bases at J, with 14 bases between. The CDR3 has 14 amino acids. Germline V gives CDR1 LGHDT, CDR2 YNNKEL (reference sequence). The CDR3 DNA reads as TGTGCCAGCAGCCTACACGTCAATTTAAATGAGCAGTTCTTC. This encodes CASSLHVNLNEQFF.

The chain employs TRBV4-1 and TRBJ1-1; the match to TRBD1 covers 8 bases. This CDR3 contains 16 residues. J was trimmed by 4 bases and V by 4 bases; bases with no gene match: 11. CDR1 and CDR2 (germline): MGHRA, YSYEKL. In DNA form, the CDR3 reads TGCGCCAGCAGCCCCAACGGGGCACAGGGGGGCACTGAAGCTTTCTTT. Its translation is CASSPNGAQGGTEAFF.

This clone has only a few counts. The gene calls are TRBV11-3 and TRBJ2-6, with a tentative D call TRBD1 (5 bases). Germline assignment: CDR1 SGHNT and CDR2 YENEEA. The V end lost 4 bases, the J end lost 2 bases, and 9 bases lay between the germline ends. The CDR3 extends over 15 amino acids. In nucleotides, the CDR3 is TGTGCCAGCAGCTCCACAGGAACTGGGGCCAACGTCCTGACTTTC. Translated, it gives CASSSTGTGANVLTF.

The chain links TRBV28 to TRBJ1-1; 7 bases fit TRBD1. This CDR3 is built from 15 residues. J was trimmed by 3 bases and V by 5 bases; bases with no gene match: 9. Germline lookup yields CDR1 MDHEN and CDR2 SYDVKM. The CDR3 DNA reads as TGTGCCAGCAGTGCCTTACAGGGGTCGGACACTGAAGCTTTCTTT. Its translation is CASSALQGSDTEAFF.

This rearrangement joins TRBV7-8 to TRBJ1-5; D remains ambiguous. This CDR3 region has 13 residues. Germline V lookup: CDR1 SGHVS, CDR2 FQNEAQ. V lost 0 bases and J 3 bases, leaving 3 bases between the germline ends. The CDR3 loop is CASSLALNQPQHF. DNA of the CDR3: TGTGCCAGCAGCTTAGCGCTCAATCAGCCCCAGCATTTT.